This TCR beta chain appears in the sequencing data of a study of blood T cell repertoires in COVID-19. The protocol was immunoSEQ multiplex PCR, while the TCRdb copy is restricted to in-frame clones and leaves out a portion. The sample lists around 60,000 clones; roughly 70% were seen once. Trimming removed 4 bases at V and 3 bases at J, with 9 bases between. This CDR3 region has 12 residues. Germline CDR1 is SQVTM and CDR2 is ANQGSEA. The clonotype was recovered from a woman between 50 and 59 years old with active or convalescent COVID-19. Sequencing was done on a sample of peripheral blood. V usage is TRBV29-1 and J usage is TRBJ1-1; a weak D match, TRBD1 (6 bases). The CDR3 sequence is CSVVQGYTEAFF. CDR3 sequence (DNA): TGCAGCGTTGTCCAGGGGTACACTGAAGCTTTCTTT.